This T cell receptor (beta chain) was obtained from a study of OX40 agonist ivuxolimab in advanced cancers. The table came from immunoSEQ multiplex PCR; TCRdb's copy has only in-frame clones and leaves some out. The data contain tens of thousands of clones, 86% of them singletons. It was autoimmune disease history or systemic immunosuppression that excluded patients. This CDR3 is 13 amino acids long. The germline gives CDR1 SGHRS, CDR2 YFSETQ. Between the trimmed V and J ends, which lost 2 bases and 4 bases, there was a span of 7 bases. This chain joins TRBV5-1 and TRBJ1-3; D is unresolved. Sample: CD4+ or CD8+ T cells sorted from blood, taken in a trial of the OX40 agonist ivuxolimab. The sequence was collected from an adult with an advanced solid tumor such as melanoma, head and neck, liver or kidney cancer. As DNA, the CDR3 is TGCGCCAGCAGCTTAGGGCCCGGAAACACCATATATTTT. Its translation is CASSLGPGNTIYF.